A selection of T cell receptor beta chains follows, all from one sample in a study of early T cells in non-severe SARS-CoV-2 infection. MiXCR, applied by TCRdb to the 5' RACE reads, yields one record per CDR3 protein. The data show tens of thousands of distinct CDR3 sequences, over 10% seen once. The sequenced material came from whole blood. These TCRs come from an adult who was a healthcare worker with PCR-confirmed SARS-CoV-2 infection or an uninfected control (not recorded which). The CDR3 runs from the conserved cysteine through the conserved F or W. D genes are given only for firm matches. Clone size, where shown, is once, few, many, or a class for clones that have expanded.

CDR3: CASSPTLRAGGPLNEQFF; DNA: TGTGCCAGCAGCCCCACCCTAAGAGCGGGAGGGCCTTTGAATGAGCAGTTCTTC; J: TRBJ2-1; size: many; D: TRBD2; V: TRBV11-2
CDR3: CASSDGAGRTDTQYF; DNA: TGTGCCAGCAGTGACGGGGCGGGGCGCACAGATACGCAGTATTTT; J: TRBJ2-3; size: few; D: .; V: TRBV2
CDR3: CSAAGGFSYGYTF; DNA: TGCAGCGCTGCTGGGGGATTTAGCTATGGCTACACCTTC; J: TRBJ1-2; size: many; D: .; V: TRBV29-1
CDR3: CASSSGTGENTIYF; DNA: TGTGCCAGCAGTTCCGGGACAGGGGAGAACACCATATATTTT; J: TRBJ1-3; size: many; D: TRBD1; V: TRBV6-1
CDR3: CASSFDWDRRPGEQYF; DNA: TGCGCCAGCAGCTTCGATTGGGACAGGAGACCGGGTGAGCAGTACTTC; J: TRBJ2-7; size: few; D: TRBD1; V: TRBV5-1
CDR3: CASSSRGGNEQFF; DNA: TGTGCCAGCAGCTCGAGAGGGGGCAATGAGCAGTTCTTC; J: TRBJ2-1; size: few; D: .; V: TRBV7-3
CDR3: CSVTGGQETQYF; DNA: TGCAGCGTTACAGGGGGCCAAGAGACCCAGTACTTC; J: TRBJ2-5; size: .; D: TRBD1; V: TRBV29-1
CDR3: CASSLDAGTGPYGYTF; DNA: TGTGCCAGCAGCTTAGATGCAGGGACAGGGCCCTATGGCTACACCTTC; J: TRBJ1-2; size: few; D: TRBD1; V: TRBV11-2
CDR3: CASSLRQGWVTEAFF; DNA: TGTGCCAGCAGCTTACGACAGGGTTGGGTCACTGAAGCTTTCTTT; J: TRBJ1-1; size: few; D: TRBD1; V: TRBV7-9
CDR3: CASSQDLRLAGFAEQFF; DNA: TGTGCCAGCAGCCAAGATTTGCGACTAGCGGGATTTGCTGAGCAGTTCTTC; J: TRBJ2-1; size: many; D: TRBD2; V: TRBV3-1
CDR3: CASSSLQGRDSGNTIYF; DNA: TGTGCCAGCAGTTCGCTCCAGGGGCGAGACTCTGGAAACACCATATATTTT; J: TRBJ1-3; size: few; D: .; V: TRBV6-5
CDR3: CSARPQGGEREKLFF; DNA: TGCAGTGCTAGACCCCAGGGTGGGGAAAGAGAAAAACTGTTTTTT; J: TRBJ1-4; size: .; D: .; V: TRBV20-1
CDR3: CASSSRTSGVDTQYF; DNA: TGTGCCAGCAGCTCCAGGACTAGCGGGGTAGATACGCAGTATTTT; J: TRBJ2-3; size: few; D: TRBD2; V: TRBV5-6
CDR3: CASSSKDRVNTEAFF; DNA: TGTGCCAGCAGCTCCAAAGACAGGGTGAACACTGAAGCTTTCTTT; J: TRBJ1-1; size: .; D: TRBD1; V: TRBV12-3/TRBV12-4
CDR3: CASSRKNQPQHF; DNA: TGTGCCAGCTCACGCAAGAATCAGCCCCAGCATTTT; J: TRBJ1-5; size: many; D: .; V: TRBV18
CDR3: CSARVGTSGGSEQFF; DNA: TGCAGTGCTAGAGTGGGGACTAGCGGGGGGAGTGAGCAGTTCTTC; J: TRBJ2-1; size: few; D: TRBD2; V: TRBV20-1
CDR3: CASSVGGQSDTQYF; DNA: TGTGCCAGCAGCGTGGGGGGGCAGTCAGATACGCAGTATTTT; J: TRBJ2-3; size: once; D: .; V: TRBV9
CDR3: CASSRQGRDEKLFF; DNA: TGTGCCAGCAGCCGACAGGGGAGGGATGAAAAACTGTTTTTT; J: TRBJ1-4; size: once; D: TRBD1; V: TRBV7-2
CDR3: CASSILGHSGYTF; DNA: TGTGCCAGCAGTATCTTGGGGCACTCTGGCTACACCTTC; J: TRBJ1-2; size: few; D: .; V: TRBV2
CDR3: CASSLSPSAGANEQFF; DNA: TGCGCCAGCAGCTTGTCGCCTTCAGCGGGAGCTAATGAGCAGTTCTTC; J: TRBJ2-1; size: many; D: TRBD2; V: TRBV5-1
CDR3: CASSLVSLDEQFF; DNA: TGTGCCAGCAGCTTAGTGAGTCTAGATGAGCAGTTCTTC; J: TRBJ2-1; size: few; D: .; V: TRBV7-9
CDR3: CAWGGRLNEQYF; DNA: TGTGCCTGGGGAGGGAGGCTGAACGAGCAGTACTTC; J: TRBJ2-7; size: few; D: .; V: TRBV30
CDR3: CASSEGWQNTYEQYF; DNA: TGTGCCAGCAGTGAAGGGTGGCAGAACACATACGAGCAGTACTTC; J: TRBJ2-7; size: few; D: .; V: TRBV6-1
CDR3: CASSPWRGVAGQETQYF; DNA: TGTGCCAGCAGCCCGTGGCGGGGGGTAGCGGGACAAGAGACCCAGTACTTC; J: TRBJ2-5; size: .; D: TRBD2; V: TRBV11-2
CDR3: CASSPPGTITGELFF; DNA: TGCGCCAGCAGCCCCCCCGGGACTATCACCGGGGAGCTGTTTTTT; J: TRBJ2-2; size: .; D: TRBD2; V: TRBV5-1
CDR3: CASSPDRTYQPQHF; DNA: TGTGCCAGCTCACCGGACAGGACCTATCAGCCCCAGCATTTT; J: TRBJ1-5; size: few; D: TRBD1; V: TRBV18
CDR3: CASSSLTSGNHEQYF; DNA: TGTGCCAGCAGTTCCTTGACTAGCGGGAATCACGAGCAGTACTTC; J: TRBJ2-7; size: .; D: TRBD2; V: TRBV2